These 10 T cell receptor beta chains originate from one sample sequenced in a study of T cells in localized non-small cell lung cancer. Assay: immunoSEQ multiplex PCR; the TCRdb copy retains only in-frame clones and omits some. Among approximately 31,000 clones listed, 85% to 90% were seen once. Sequencing used peripheral blood, obtained before any cancer treatment. These receptor sequences come from a male donor at least 60 years old with stage III lung adenocarcinoma.

This chain links TRBV28 with TRBJ2-7; D assignment may be TRBD1 or TRBD2 (6 bases each). The length of the CDR3 is 16 residues. In germline, CDR1 is MDHEN, CDR2 SYDVKM. Trimming pared 2 bases from V and 0 bases from J, leaving 14 bases between. CDR3 DNA sequence: TGTGCCAGCAGTTTACAAGGGGGGATCCACTCCTACGAGCAGTACTTC. This codes for CASSLQGGIHSYEQYF.

This chain connects TRBV9 to TRBJ2-5, with 11 nucleotides matching TRBD2. Germline V gene data show CDR1 as SGDLS and CDR2 as YYNGEE. The CDR3 loop spans 19 amino acids. Unmatched junction bases numbered 16, after V lost 0 bases and J lost 6 bases. In DNA form, the CDR3 reads TGTGCCAGCAGCGTAGCCAGCGGGACTAGCGGAGTATCGGGTCAGACCCAGTACTTC. It yields the protein CASSVASGTSGVSGQTQYF.

V is TRBV9 and J is TRBJ1-1; D call uncertain. CDR3 length: 14 residues. The V gene's germline CDR1 is SGDLS and CDR2 YYNGEE. V lost 0 bases and J 5 bases, leaving 11 bases between the germline ends. CDR3 sequence (DNA): TGTGCCAGCAGCGTAGTGGCAGGACCAACTGAAGCTTTCTTT. Its protein product is CASSVVAGPTEAFF.

This clone is a singleton in its sample. The V call is TRBV13, the J call TRBJ1-3, with D perhaps TRBD1 (6 bases). This CDR3 has 13 amino acids. Germline V gives CDR1 PRHDT, CDR2 FYEKMQ (reference sequence). Trimming pared 3 bases from V and 5 bases from J, leaving 8 bases between. Here the CDR3 DNA reads TGTGCCAGCAGCTTTCGGGACAGAAACACCATATATTTT. Its translation is CASSFRDRNTIYF.

This sequence joins TRBV6-6 and TRBJ2-7; D is unresolved. V dropped 0 bases and J dropped 7 bases, with 4 bases sitting between them. Germline CDR1 MNHNY, CDR2 SVGAGI (reference sequence). The CDR3 covers 11 residues. The CDR3 sequence is CASSYSTEQYF. CDR3 in DNA: TGTGCCAGCAGTTACTCCACAGAGCAGTACTTC.

A single count supports this clone. The V call is TRBV5-1, the J call TRBJ2-3; no definite D call. Germline V gene sequence: CDR1 SGHRS, CDR2 YFSETQ. CDR3 length equals 15 residues. V was pared by 0 bases and J by 2 bases, with 10 bases between. For the CDR3, the DNA is TGCGCCAGCAGCTTGGCCGGAACAGTCACAGATACGCAGTATTTT. Amino acids: CASSLAGTVTDTQYF.

The chain has TRBV27 and TRBJ2-6; D could derive from TRBD1 or TRBD2 (5 bases each). CDR3 length equals 16 residues. Between the trimmed V and J ends, which lost 4 bases and 0 bases, there was a span of 10 bases. Germline V CDR1 and CDR2: MNHEY, SMNVEV (reference sequence). Here the CDR3 reads CASSSGTVSGANVLTF. The CDR3 bases are TGTGCCAGCAGTTCCGGGACGGTCTCTGGGGCCAACGTCCTGACTTTC.

J is TRBJ1-2 and V is TRBV7-9; D unresolved. The length of the CDR3 is 14 residues. V lost 4 bases, J lost 4 bases, and 13 bases lay in between. Germline CDR1 is SEHNR and CDR2 is FQNEAQ (reference sequence). The CDR3 DNA is TGTGCCAGCAGCTCACGGGTCTACCTCTATGGCTACACCTTC. It translates to CASSSRVYLYGYTF. The whole variable domain, filled in from reference TRBV7-9 and TRBJ1-2, reads DTGVSQNPRHKITKRGQNVTFRCDPISEHNRLYWYRQTLGQGPEFLTYFQNEAQLEKSRLLSDRFSAERPKGSFSTLEIQRTEQGDSAMYLCASSSRVYLYGYTFGSGTRLTVV.

The chain uses TRBV9 and TRBJ2-5; 7 bases are shared with TRBD2. V shed 0 bases and J 1 base; nucleotides not matched to a gene: 6. The CDR3 sequence is 16 residues long. Per the germline V gene, CDR1 is SGDLS and CDR2 is YYNGEE. The CDR3 sequence: CASSVAWGGSQETQYF. Written as DNA, the CDR3 is TGTGCCAGCAGCGTAGCTTGGGGGGGGTCCCAAGAGACCCAGTACTTC.

The chain uses TRBV6-1 and TRBJ1-5; D gene ambiguous. Trimming left V 6 bases short and J 2 bases short, with 11 bases between. Germline V gives CDR1 MNHNS, CDR2 SASEGT. This CDR3 is 14 amino acids long. This CDR3 reads CASRPMHGNQPQHF. The CDR3 DNA follows: TGTGCCAGCAGACCCATGCATGGCAATCAGCCCCAGCATTTT.